The 2 T cell receptor beta chains below all came from one sample that was sequenced in a study of OX40 agonist ivuxolimab in advanced cancers. Produced via immunoSEQ multiplex PCR; TCRdb's table is partial and in-frame only. The table records about 41,000 clones, less than 85% of them present only once. The sequencing here drew on CD4+ or CD8+ T cells sorted from blood, taken in a trial of the OX40 agonist ivuxolimab. These receptors all come from an adult with an advanced solid tumor such as melanoma, head and neck, liver or kidney cancer.

The chain has TRBV6-5 and TRBJ1-1; perhaps TRBD1 as D (5 bases). The CDR3 is 13 residues long. V was cut by 6 bases and J by 4 bases, with 12 bases left in between. Looked up from germline, CDR1 is MNHEY and CDR2 is SVGAGI. The CDR3 sequence is CASRDSGRTEAFF. DNA for the CDR3: TGTGCCAGCAGAGATTCAGGGCGCACTGAAGCTTTCTTT.

This clone was recorded a few times. The CDR3 spells CASIKKGPNTGELFF. In DNA form, the CDR3 reads TGTGCCAGCATAAAGAAAGGGCCCAACACCGGGGAGCTGTTTTTT. V usage is TRBV6-4 and J usage is TRBJ2-2; D gene unclear. Germline lookup yields CDR1 MRHNA and CDR2 SNTAGT. The V and J ends lost 7 bases and 2 bases respectively, with 14 bases between them. This CDR3 spans 15 amino acids.